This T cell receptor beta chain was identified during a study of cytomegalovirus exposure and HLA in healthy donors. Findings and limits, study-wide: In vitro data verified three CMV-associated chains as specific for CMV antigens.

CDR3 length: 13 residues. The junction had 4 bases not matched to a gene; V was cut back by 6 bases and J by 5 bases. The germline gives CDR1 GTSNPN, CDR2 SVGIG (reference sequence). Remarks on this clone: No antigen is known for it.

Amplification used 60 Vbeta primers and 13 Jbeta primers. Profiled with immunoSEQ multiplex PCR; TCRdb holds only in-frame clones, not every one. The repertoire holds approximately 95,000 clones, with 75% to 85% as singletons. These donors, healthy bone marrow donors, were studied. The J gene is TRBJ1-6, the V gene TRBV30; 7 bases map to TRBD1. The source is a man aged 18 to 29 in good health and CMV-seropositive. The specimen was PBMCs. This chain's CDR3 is CACPTGNNSPLHF. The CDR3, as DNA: TGTGCCTGCCCGACAGGGAATAATTCACCCCTCCACTTT. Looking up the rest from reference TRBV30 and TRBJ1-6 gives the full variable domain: SQTIHQWPATLVQPVGSPLSLECTVEGTSNPNLYWYRQAAGRGLQLLFYSVGIGQISSEVPQNLSASRPQDRQFILSSKKLLLSDSGFYLCACPTGNNSPLHFGNGTRLTVT.